A selection of T cell receptor beta chains follows, all from one sample in a study of blood T cell repertoires in COVID-19. Here immunoSEQ multiplex PCR was the method, and the copy in TCRdb shows in-frame clones only, minus some. Seen here are fewer than 200,000 clones, around 83% observed once, and the top ten hold approximately 8.9%. The source material was peripheral blood. The receptor set was obtained from a woman aged 55-69 years with acute or convalescent COVID-19. The CDR3 runs from the conserved cysteine through the conserved F or W. Fields, in order: V gene, J gene, CDR3 length, CDR3 protein.

>TRBV7-3|TRBJ2-1|12
CASSLNGDEQFF
>TRBV19|TRBJ1-6|17
CASSIGRVDTDNSPLHF
>TRBV11-2|TRBJ1-1|15
CASSLEGTVNTEAFF
>TRBV19|TRBJ1-1|13
CASRQGAFTEAFF
>TRBV29-1|TRBJ1-1|16
CSFKPAWGTVNTEAFF
>TRBV5-5|TRBJ1-2|15
CASSPGQGDYYGYTF
>TRBV29-1|TRBJ2-2|15
CSVEDPRPGSGELFF
>TRBV12-5|TRBJ2-3|12
CASGFYTDTQYF
>TRBV5-1|TRBJ1-3|19
CASSLAPGQGELSGNTIYF
>TRBV24-1|TRBJ2-3|13
CATGQVGTDTQYF
>TRBV2|TRBJ1-3|14
CASKQQGYGNTIYF
>TRBV2|TRBJ2-5|14
CASSETGYQETQYF
>TRBV6-5|TRBJ1-5|15
CASSHSSGGLQPQHF
>TRBV3-1/TRBV3-2|TRBJ1-4|12
CASSQRGDGLFF
>TRBV28|TRBJ1-2|14
CASSWGQSLYGYTF
>TRBV12-3/TRBV12-4|TRBJ1-1|13
CASSHTGITEAFF
>TRBV18|TRBJ2-2|16
CASSPPAGVDTGELFF
>TRBV5-1|TRBJ1-2|13
CASSAARIAGYTF
>TRBV11-2|TRBJ2-2|15
CASSSSTANTGELFF
>TRBV6-5|TRBJ2-1|14
CASTRTSGSSEQFF
>TRBV20-1|TRBJ2-1|11
CSARSGHEQFF
>TRBV30|TRBJ2-2|14
CAWSFGVNTGELFF
>TRBV3-1/TRBV3-2|TRBJ1-2|15
CASSQNPRGRDGYTF
>TRBV3-1/TRBV3-2|TRBJ2-4|15
CASSQGVDSQNIQYF
>TRBV18|TRBJ1-1|15
CASSPLDSLNTEAFF
>TRBV6-6|TRBJ2-7|14
CASRQTASSYEQYF
>TRBV5-4|TRBJ1-3|15
CASSLVGGSGNTIYF
>TRBV12-3/TRBV12-4|TRBJ2-7|11
CASSRSREQYF
>TRBV29-1|TRBJ2-3|14
CSVPGTGLTDTQYF
>TRBV27|TRBJ1-1|16
CASSKQGARPNTEAFF
>TRBV28|TRBJ1-2|14
CASSSPGGNAGYTF
>TRBV28|TRBJ1-5|17
CASSLGKGTGDNQPQHF
>TRBV29-1|TRBJ1-1|14
CSVVDRGLATEAFF
>TRBV18|TRBJ2-1|11
CASSREGSRFF
>TRBV30|TRBJ2-5|16
CAWSPSRRAGRETQYF
>TRBV9|TRBJ2-7|8
CASYEQYF
>TRBV3-1/TRBV3-2|TRBJ1-1|12
CASSLTGNEAFF
>TRBV6-1|TRBJ1-4|15
CASSEYGTTNEKLFF
>TRBV30|TRBJ2-1|16
CAWSKSPGQSGNEQFF
>TRBV18|TRBJ2-1|16
CASSPNVHGGPNEQFF
>TRBV11-2|TRBJ2-1|17
CASSPRDRPLLGNEQFF
>TRBV27|TRBJ1-2|13
CASSQDRDYGYTF
>TRBV9|TRBJ2-1|15
CASSPGRLSYNEQFF
>TRBV21-1|TRBJ2-3|16
CASSAIWGQYTDTQYF
>TRBV6-5|TRBJ1-2|13
CASSYSTGDGYTF
>TRBV5-8|TRBJ2-1|15
CASSTGTSGRLEQFF
>TRBV5-5|TRBJ2-2|16
CASSQTMGAGVGELFF
>TRBV9|TRBJ2-7|17
CASSPHPQAGGPYEQYF
>TRBV3-1/TRBV3-2|TRBJ2-4|12
CASSQAGNIQYF
>TRBV14|TRBJ1-3|16
CASSQWAGPTGNTIYF
>TRBV29-1|TRBJ2-7|12
CSVDRGRNEQYF
>TRBV3-1/TRBV3-2|TRBJ2-1|16
CASSRGLAGVYNEQFF
>TRBV24-1|TRBJ2-2|16
CATSDLGAGWTGELFF
>TRBV5-4|TRBJ2-1|16
CASSLALAGGSNEQFF
>TRBV2|TRBJ1-4|14
CASSDSPSTEKLFF
>TRBV6-6|TRBJ1-1|15
CASSYPNTGGTEAFF